Listed below are T cell receptor beta chains from one sample, sequenced in a study of blood T cell repertoires in COVID-19. Some clones are missing from TCRdb's copy, which holds only in-frame ones; the method was immunoSEQ multiplex PCR. Of under 300,000 clones detected, around 84% appear once; the ten largest clones hold about a sixth. Sequencing was performed on PBMCs or T cells enriched from blood (not recorded which). These receptors were obtained from a man younger than 30 who had recovered from COVID-19. Both conserved end residues are part of each CDR3. Clone size is stated in some rows and not others, as once, few, many or a class when expanded.

cdr3_aa: CASRTGGYEQYF; v_call: TRBV2; j_call: TRBJ2-7; clone_size: NA
cdr3_aa: CASSPLTEGADQPQHF; v_call: TRBV28; j_call: TRBJ1-5; clone_size: NA
cdr3_aa: CASSQVRSSSYEQYF; v_call: TRBV4-2; j_call: TRBJ2-7; clone_size: few
cdr3_aa: CASSPRGSNEQYF; v_call: TRBV4-1; j_call: TRBJ2-7; clone_size: NA
cdr3_aa: CASSLFPRSGNTIYF; v_call: TRBV11-3; j_call: TRBJ1-3; clone_size: NA
cdr3_aa: CASSNSGSTDTQYF; v_call: TRBV27; j_call: TRBJ2-3; clone_size: NA
cdr3_aa: CASSFGGVGNTIYF; v_call: TRBV5-4; j_call: TRBJ1-3; clone_size: NA
cdr3_aa: CASSLETSGRGAEQFF; v_call: TRBV5-1; j_call: TRBJ2-1; clone_size: NA
cdr3_aa: CASSLPGGEAFF; v_call: TRBV19; j_call: TRBJ1-1; clone_size: NA
cdr3_aa: CASSPPGLAGPDTQYF; v_call: TRBV18; j_call: TRBJ2-3; clone_size: NA
cdr3_aa: CASSPPLGQGYNEQFF; v_call: TRBV18; j_call: TRBJ2-1; clone_size: once
cdr3_aa: CASRTLGGSYNEQFF; v_call: TRBV4-1; j_call: TRBJ2-1; clone_size: NA
cdr3_aa: CASSAETASSSYNEQFF; v_call: TRBV2; j_call: TRBJ2-1; clone_size: NA
cdr3_aa: CASSFQSTGTNSNQPQHF; v_call: TRBV27; j_call: TRBJ1-5; clone_size: few
cdr3_aa: CASSLALAGGQETQYF; v_call: TRBV7-7; j_call: TRBJ2-5; clone_size: NA
cdr3_aa: CAISTGQYNSPLHF; v_call: TRBV10-3; j_call: TRBJ1-6; clone_size: NA
cdr3_aa: CASRRTGEETQYF; v_call: TRBV2; j_call: TRBJ2-5; clone_size: NA
cdr3_aa: CATSDLSSGRRADTQYF; v_call: TRBV24-1; j_call: TRBJ2-3; clone_size: NA
cdr3_aa: CASSLETGVDLPKNIQYF; v_call: TRBV5-6; j_call: TRBJ2-4; clone_size: NA
cdr3_aa: CATDSYNEQFF; v_call: TRBV30; j_call: TRBJ2-1; clone_size: NA
cdr3_aa: CASSLGGGAGANVLTF; v_call: TRBV5-1; j_call: TRBJ2-6; clone_size: NA
cdr3_aa: CASSWTGRTTNEKLFF; v_call: TRBV28; j_call: TRBJ1-4; clone_size: NA
cdr3_aa: CAWREGQGAAEAFF; v_call: TRBV30; j_call: TRBJ1-1; clone_size: NA
cdr3_aa: CASSQQVGGQETQYF; v_call: TRBV5-1; j_call: TRBJ2-5; clone_size: NA
cdr3_aa: CASSLDSPEVGSPLHF; v_call: TRBV7-9; j_call: TRBJ1-6; clone_size: NA
cdr3_aa: CASRAQGDTEAFF; v_call: TRBV19; j_call: TRBJ1-1; clone_size: NA
cdr3_aa: CASSARTAPTRAFF; v_call: TRBV28; j_call: TRBJ1-1; clone_size: NA
cdr3_aa: CASFRSTEAFF; v_call: TRBV19; j_call: TRBJ1-1; clone_size: NA
cdr3_aa: CASSSPGAPGFVNEQFF; v_call: TRBV5-1; j_call: TRBJ2-1; clone_size: NA
cdr3_aa: CASSFPGGYGYTF; v_call: TRBV5-6; j_call: TRBJ1-2; clone_size: NA
cdr3_aa: CASGQGNQPQHF; v_call: TRBV19; j_call: TRBJ1-5; clone_size: NA
cdr3_aa: CSVEDGPLVEQYF; v_call: TRBV29-1; j_call: TRBJ2-7; clone_size: NA
cdr3_aa: CASSYRVRETQYF; v_call: TRBV7-9; j_call: TRBJ2-5; clone_size: NA
cdr3_aa: CASSISREGQETQYF; v_call: TRBV19; j_call: TRBJ2-5; clone_size: NA